This T cell receptor (beta chain) was sequenced in a study of blood T cell repertoires in COVID-19. Source study methods: Reference gene primer amplification gave estimated nucleated cell counts. TCRdb's table, derived via immunoSEQ multiplex PCR, lists solely in-frame clones and lacks some. V, J and clone size derive from that table, while D and trimming were established from the DNA sequence. This table has some 150,000 clones, under 90% appearing once. The germline gives CDR1 SGHTA, CDR2 FQGNSA. Trimming took off 5 bases at V and 4 bases at J, with 17 bases between the two ends. The CDR3 length is 15 residues.

The V gene is TRBV7-2, the J gene TRBJ1-2; tentatively, D is TRBD1 (6 bases). The receptor was derived from a human donor in a cohort sampled during active COVID-19. Sample: peripheral blood. The CDR3, as DNA: TGTGCCAGCAGCAATCAAGCCGGGACAAGCTATGGCTACACCTTC. It specifies CASSNQAGTSYGYTF.